The 26 T cell receptor beta chains given below trace back to one sample, sequenced in a study of shared clonotypes between healthy human individuals. Method: immunoSEQ multiplex PCR; TCRdb's copy keeps in-frame clones and lacks some. The top ten hold nearly 25% of the sample, which has more than 600,000 clones, roughly 94% seen once. CD45RO-negative cells were positively selected for CCR7, leaving out terminally differentiated effector memory CD45RA+ cells. Sequenced input: naive CD8+ T cells sorted from blood. These receptors came from a young man in good health.

The chain combines TRBV29-1 with TRBJ1-1, with D uncertain. Germline V gene sequence: CDR1 SQVTM, CDR2 ANQGSEA. The ends were cut back, 4 bases at V and 0 bases at J, with 3 bases in the middle. The CDR3 sequence is 11 residues long. CDR3 residues: CSVVLNTEAFF. The CDR3 bases are TGCAGCGTTGTCCTGAACACTGAAGCTTTCTTT.

V usage is TRBV29-1 and J usage is TRBJ2-1; D is uncertain. Germline V gives CDR1 SQVTM, CDR2 ANQGSEA. CDR3 length: 15 amino acids. The germline V and J ends were trimmed by 0 bases and 4 bases, with 13 bases remaining between them. In nucleotides, the CDR3 is TGCAGCGTTGAAGATTTGGGTCTTGGATACAATGAGCAGTTCTTC. Encoded protein: CSVEDLGLGYNEQFF.

J is TRBJ1-5 and V is TRBV28, with D uncertain. The CDR3 runs to 16 residues. Trimming removed 3 bases from V and 0 bases from J, with 12 bases in between. CDR1 and CDR2 from the germline V gene are MDHEN and SYDVKM. CDR3 DNA sequence: TGTGCCAGCAGTTTTGAGCAGACCTATAGCAATCAGCCCCAGCATTTT. As protein: CASSFEQTYSNQPQHF.

The V call is TRBV5-5, the J call TRBJ2-1; D possibly corresponds to TRBD1 (7 bases). CDR1 SGHKS and CDR2 YYEKEE come from the germline V gene (reference sequence). The length of the CDR3 is 16 residues. Trimming left V 3 bases short and J 0 bases short, with 13 bases between. For the CDR3, the DNA is TGTGCCAGCAGCTCCCCAGGGGGGAGCTCCTACAATGAGCAGTTCTTC. Its translation is CASSSPGGSSYNEQFF.

V gene TRBV4-1 combines with J gene TRBJ2-1; D is perhaps TRBD1 (6 bases). Germline-derived CDR1 and CDR2 are MGHRA and YSYEKL. The CDR3 contains 14 residues. Trimming pared 5 bases from V and 4 bases from J, leaving 12 bases between. In DNA, the CDR3 is TGCGCCAGCAGCTCCCGACAGGATTACAATGAGCAGTTCTTC. It yields the protein CASSSRQDYNEQFF.

This clone occurred once. This chain connects TRBV19 to TRBJ2-1; 13 nucleotides align to TRBD2. Germline CDR1 is LNHDA and CDR2 is SQIVND (reference sequence). CDR3 length: 15 amino acids. The V segment lost 7 bases and the J segment 7 bases; nucleotides outside the gene matches: 7. The CDR3: CASNNRLAGGNEQFF. The DNA of the CDR3 is TGTGCCAGTAATAACAGACTAGCGGGAGGTAATGAGCAGTTCTTC.

V is TRBV5-1 and J is TRBJ2-1; 14 nucleotides match TRBD2. Germline loops: CDR1 SGHRS, CDR2 YFSETQ. CDR3 size: 17 residues. The trim removed 3 bases at V and 6 bases at J, leaving 8 bases unmatched. This CDR3 reads CASSWTGTSGRGNEQFF. For the CDR3, the DNA is TGCGCCAGCAGCTGGACCGGGACTAGCGGGAGAGGCAATGAGCAGTTCTTC.

V and J are TRBV27 and TRBJ1-2; tentatively, D is TRBD1 (5 bases). CDR1 and CDR2 (germline): MNHEY, SMNVEV (reference sequence). Trimming stripped 8 bases from V and 4 bases from J, with 14 bases between. The CDR3 contains 13 residues. CDR3 nucleotide sequence: TGTGCCAGCGCCCTACAGGAATCCTATGGCTACACCTTC. Translated: CASALQESYGYTF.

The rearrangement uses TRBV7-9 and TRBJ2-1, with a tentative D call TRBD2 (6 bases). Germline CDR1 and CDR2: SEHNR and FQNEAQ (reference sequence). V was clipped by 3 bases and J by 8 bases, with 8 bases between them. The CDR3 covers 12 residues. The DNA for the CDR3 is TGTGCCAGCAGCTTTGGACTACATGAGCAGTTCTTC. This sequence encodes CASSFGLHEQFF.

The V and J genes are TRBV5-1 and TRBJ2-7; tentative D call: TRBD1 (5 bases). The V end was cut by 7 bases, the J end by 6 bases, with 35 bases between. Germline lookup yields CDR1 SGHRS and CDR2 YFSETQ. The CDR3 runs 19 residues. The CDR3 sequence: CASFENAPHDKARQCEQYF. CDR3 nucleotide sequence: TGCGCCAGCTTCGAAAACGCCCCACACGATAAAGCGCGACAGTGCGAGCAGTACTTC. The complete variable domain, with remaining parts taken from reference TRBV5-1 and TRBJ2-7, reads KAGVTQTPRYLIKTRGQQVTLSCSPISGHRSVSWYQQTPGQGLQFLFEYFSETQRNKGNFPGRFSGRQFSNSRSEMNVSTLELGDSALYLCASFENAPHDKARQCEQYFGPGTRLTVT.

The V call is TRBV5-5, the J call TRBJ2-1; the D gene is possibly TRBD1 (5 bases). The CDR3 contains 15 residues. The germline V and J ends were trimmed by 0 bases and 8 bases, with 15 bases remaining between them. Germline values: CDR1 SGHKS, CDR2 YYEKEE (reference sequence). In DNA, the CDR3 is TGTGCCAGCAGCTTGGAAGGGGTTGGGATTTATGAGCAGTTCTTC. Protein product: CASSLEGVGIYEQFF.

The genes are TRBV15 and TRBJ2-5, with 10 bases lining up with TRBD1. J gave up 7 bases and V 5 bases, and 10 bases lay outside the gene matches. The CDR3 loop spans 15 amino acids. Germline V gene data show CDR1 as LNHNV and CDR2 as YYDKDF (reference sequence). CDR3: CATSDRDRGTRTQYF. CDR3 nucleotides: TGTGCCACCAGCGACCGGGACAGGGGTACTAGGACCCAGTACTTC.

This clone has more than one count but fewer than ten. This chain links TRBV5-4 with TRBJ2-7; possible D gene TRBD2, 5 bases. V was cut by 4 bases and J by 5 bases, with 10 bases left in between. The CDR3 contains 12 residues. Germline CDR1 and CDR2: SGHNT and YYREEE (reference sequence). The CDR3 loop reads CASSGGLNEQYF. CDR3 sequence (DNA): TGTGCCAGCAGCGGCGGACTTAACGAGCAGTACTTC.

The chain uses TRBV5-6 and TRBJ1-1; no firm D call. The CDR3 loop spans 12 amino acids. The V gene's germline CDR1 is SGHDT and CDR2 YYEEEE. V was trimmed by 5 bases and J by 0 bases, leaving 5 bases between them. The CDR3 nucleotides read TGTGCCAGCAGGGAAATGAACACTGAAGCTTTCTTT. It specifies CASREMNTEAFF.

J is TRBJ2-3 and V is TRBV10-1, with a weak D call TRBD2 (6 bases). The CDR3 consists of 15 residues. Germline lookup yields CDR1 WNHNN and CDR2 SYGVQD (reference sequence). Trimming left V 2 bases short and J 5 bases short, with 14 bases between. The CDR3 region has the DNA TGCGCCAGCAGTGAGCGGGAGCTGGGTGTAGATACGCAGTATTTT. It translates to CASSERELGVDTQYF.

This clone is labeled as medium-sized (0.01 to 0.1%). The chain couples TRBV25-1 to TRBJ2-6, with D hard to call. This CDR3 is built from 14 residues. Trimming took 3 bases from V and 0 from J, leaving 3 bases between them. Germline CDR1 and CDR2: MGHDK and SYGVNS. In nucleotides, the CDR3 is TGTGCCAGCAGTGACCACTCTGGGGCCAACGTCCTGACTTTC. This codes for CASSDHSGANVLTF.

This clone was seen once. The chain is built from TRBV7-9 and TRBJ2-5, with D possibly called TRBD1 or TRBD2 (5 bases each). CDR1 is SEHNR and CDR2 is FQNEAQ in the germline V gene (reference sequence). The V end was cut by 5 bases, the J end by 5 bases, with 15 bases between. This CDR3 has 14 amino acids. The chain's CDR3 is CASSGGGVGETQYF. The CDR3 region has the DNA TGTGCCAGCAGCGGGGGTGGGGTTGGCGAGACCCAGTACTTC.

This chain joins TRBV7-9 and TRBJ2-2, with 7 bases fitting TRBD2. The CDR3 loop spans 17 amino acids. Trimming at V came to 2 bases and at J to 5 bases, leaving 11 bases not matched to a gene. Germline lookup yields CDR1 SEHNR and CDR2 FQNEAQ (reference sequence). The CDR3 sequence: CASSLLGLRERTGELFF. The CDR3 region has the DNA TGTGCCAGCAGCTTATTGGGGTTGCGGGAGAGGACCGGGGAGCTGTTTTTT.

The CDR3 DNA reads as TGTGCCAGCAGCTTAGGGGGACTATTCCCAAACACCGGGGAGCTGTTTTTT. Encoded protein: CASSLGGLFPNTGELFF. The genes are TRBV7-8 and TRBJ2-2, with 7 bases aligning to TRBD2. Germline loops: CDR1 SGHVS, CDR2 FQNEAQ. The CDR3 loop spans 17 amino acids. With V trimmed by 1 base and J by 2 bases, 7 bases remained unmatched.

J is TRBJ2-3 and V is TRBV15, with TRBD1 matching 9 bases. Trimming removed 7 bases from V and 2 bases from J; junction bases left unmatched: 7. This CDR3 has 15 residues. The V gene's germline CDR1 is LNHNV and CDR2 YYDKDF (reference sequence). The CDR3 DNA reads as TGTGCCACCACCCTGGACAGGGGCACCACAGATACGCAGTATTTT. Translated: CATTLDRGTTDTQYF.

V gene TRBV9 combines with J gene TRBJ2-7; D ambiguous. Per the germline V gene, CDR1 is SGDLS and CDR2 is YYNGEE. There are 16 residues in the CDR3. The germline V and J ends were trimmed by 4 bases and 5 bases, with 22 bases remaining between them. CDR3 amino acids: CASSMKPNRRQDEQYF. The CDR3 nucleotides are TGTGCCAGCAGCATGAAACCAAACCGCCGCCAGGACGAGCAGTACTTC.

The chain uses TRBV28 and TRBJ2-7; D not resolved. This CDR3 has 13 amino acids. The V end lost 8 bases, the J end lost 0 bases, and 11 bases lay between the germline ends. Germline values: CDR1 MDHEN, CDR2 SYDVKM. CDR3 amino acids: CASLGDTSYEQYF. CDR3 in DNA: TGTGCCAGCCTGGGTGACACCTCCTACGAGCAGTACTTC.

The chain combines TRBV27 with TRBJ2-5, with 11 bases that match TRBD2. The junction had 9 bases not matched to a gene; V was cut back by 4 bases and J by 2 bases. Germline lookup yields CDR1 MNHEY and CDR2 SMNVEV (reference sequence). The CDR3 loop spans 17 amino acids. CDR3 coding DNA: TGTGCCAGCAGTTCACTAACTAGCGGGAGTAGACAAGAGACCCAGTACTTC. As protein: CASSSLTSGSRQETQYF.

The rearrangement joins TRBV14 to TRBJ2-7; D may match TRBD1 or TRBD2 (5 bases each). Germline V CDR1 and CDR2: SGHDN, FVKESK. V was cut by 1 base and J by 6 bases, with 22 bases left in between. CDR3 size: 17 residues. The CDR3 coding sequence is TGTGCCAGCAGCCAAGGTCTTCTCCGGGGACGTCCCCTCGAGCAGTACTTC. It specifies CASSQGLLRGRPLEQYF.

V and J are TRBV28 and TRBJ2-2, with unresolved D. CDR3 size: 15 residues. V shed 2 bases and J shed 5 bases, with 12 bases lying between them. The germline V gene encodes CDR1 MDHEN and CDR2 SYDVKM. CDR3 loop: CASSLRSRGTGELFF. CDR3 DNA sequence: TGTGCCAGCAGTTTAAGATCAAGAGGTACCGGGGAGCTGTTTTTT.

This chain joins TRBV11-2 and TRBJ2-1; 7 bases are shared with TRBD2. The CDR3 consists of 17 residues. CDR1 is SGHAT, CDR2 FQNNGV, per germline. The junction had 7 bases not matched to a gene; V was cut back by 0 bases and J by 2 bases. The CDR3 DNA is TGTGCCAGCAGCTTAGATGTGCTAGCGGCTACCTACAATGAGCAGTTCTTC. Amino acids: CASSLDVLAATYNEQFF.